This T cell receptor beta chain was identified during a study of regulatory T cells in long-lasting Graves disease. This CDR3 contains 14 residues. Germline V gene lookup returns CDR1 SNHLY and CDR2 FYNNEI. The V segment lost 6 bases and the J segment 4 bases; nucleotides outside the gene matches: 7. Through Arm-PCR of CDR3 regions and iRepertoire HTBI primers, TCR beta libraries were built. TCRdb processed the multiplex PCR reads anew with MiXCR; each CDR3 protein has one entry. The repertoire holds hundreds of thousands of distinct CDR3 sequences, roughly 13% seen once, with 10% in the top ten. Time point described: newly diagnosed GD, antithyroid drugs for less than 3 months. Generation of the TCR library employed RNA extracted from PBMCs. This clonotype has a count of ten or more. These data were also filed under a second study, of T cells in Graves' hyperthyroidism and ophthalmopathy. That source reports: HTBI primers were the set used in a first-round RT-PCR of the TCR CDR3. Using 13 V-J features, a model discriminated ophthalmopathy from stable hyperthyroidism.

The starting material was peripheral blood mononuclear cells (PBMCs), obtained at new diagnosis, from a patient treated with antithyroid drugs. The gene calls are TRBV2 and TRBJ1-1, with 8 bases aligning to TRBD1. The clonotype originates from a man in his thirties or forties with Graves disease. The CDR3 protein is CASRDDRGITEAFF. In DNA, the CDR3 is TGTGCCAGCAGGGATGACAGGGGAATCACTGAAGCTTTCTTT. The variable domain in full, completed from reference TRBV2 and TRBJ1-1, reads EPEVTQTPSHQVTQMGQEVILRCVPISNHLYFYWYRQILGQKVEFLVSFYNNEISEKSEIFDDQFSVERPDGSNFTLKIRSTKLEDSAMYFCASRDDRGITEAFFGQGTRLTVV.